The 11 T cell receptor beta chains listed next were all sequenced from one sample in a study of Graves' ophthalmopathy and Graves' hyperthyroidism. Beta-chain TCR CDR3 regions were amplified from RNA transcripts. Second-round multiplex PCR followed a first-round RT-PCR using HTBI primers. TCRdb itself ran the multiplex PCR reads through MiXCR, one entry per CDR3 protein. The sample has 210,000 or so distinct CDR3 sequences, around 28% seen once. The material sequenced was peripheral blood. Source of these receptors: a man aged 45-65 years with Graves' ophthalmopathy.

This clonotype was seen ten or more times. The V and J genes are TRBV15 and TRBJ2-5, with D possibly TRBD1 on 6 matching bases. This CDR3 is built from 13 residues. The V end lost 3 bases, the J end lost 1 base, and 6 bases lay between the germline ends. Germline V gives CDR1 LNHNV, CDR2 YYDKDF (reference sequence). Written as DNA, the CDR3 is TGTGCCACCAGCAGGGACAGCCAAGAGACCCAGTACTTC. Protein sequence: CATSRDSQETQYF. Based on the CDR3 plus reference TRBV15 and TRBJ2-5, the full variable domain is DAMVIQNPRYQVTQFGKPVTLSCSQTLNHNVMYWYQQKSSQAPKLLFHYYDKDFNNEADTPDNFQSRRPNTSFCFLDIRSPGLGDTAMYLCATSRDSQETQYFGPGTRLLVL.

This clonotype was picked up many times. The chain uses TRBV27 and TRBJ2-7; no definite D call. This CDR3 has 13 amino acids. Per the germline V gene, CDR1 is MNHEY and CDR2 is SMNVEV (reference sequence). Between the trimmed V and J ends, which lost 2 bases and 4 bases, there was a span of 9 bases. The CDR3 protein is CASSLTHYYEQYF. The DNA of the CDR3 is TGTGCCAGCAGTTTAACGCACTATTACGAGCAGTACTTC.

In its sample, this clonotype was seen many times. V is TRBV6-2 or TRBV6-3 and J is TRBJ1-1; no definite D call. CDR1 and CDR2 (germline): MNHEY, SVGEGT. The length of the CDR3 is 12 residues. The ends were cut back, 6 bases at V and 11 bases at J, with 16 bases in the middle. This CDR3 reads CASRTNGWRAFF. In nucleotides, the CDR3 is TGTGCCAGCAGAACGAACGGGTGGCGTGCTTTCTTT.

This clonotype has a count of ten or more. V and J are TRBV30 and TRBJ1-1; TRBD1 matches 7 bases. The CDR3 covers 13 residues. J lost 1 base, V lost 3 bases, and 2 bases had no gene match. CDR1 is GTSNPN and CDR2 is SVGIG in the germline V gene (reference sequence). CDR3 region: CAWRGQPNTEAFF. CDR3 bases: TGTGCCTGGAGGGGACAGCCGAACACTGAAGCTTTCTTT.

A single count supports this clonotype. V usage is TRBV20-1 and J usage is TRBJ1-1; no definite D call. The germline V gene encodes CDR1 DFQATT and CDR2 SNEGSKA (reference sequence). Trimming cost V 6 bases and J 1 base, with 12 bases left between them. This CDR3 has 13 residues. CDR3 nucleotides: TGCAGTGCCACAGTCCTGGCGAACACTGAAGCTTTCTTT. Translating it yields CSATVLANTEAFF.

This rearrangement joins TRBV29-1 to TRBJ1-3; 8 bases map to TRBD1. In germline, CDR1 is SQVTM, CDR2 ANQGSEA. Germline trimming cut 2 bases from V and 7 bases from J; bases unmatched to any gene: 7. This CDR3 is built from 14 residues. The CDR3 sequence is CSVEFPDRVNTIYF. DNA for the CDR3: TGCAGCGTTGAATTCCCGGACAGGGTGAACACCATATATTTT.

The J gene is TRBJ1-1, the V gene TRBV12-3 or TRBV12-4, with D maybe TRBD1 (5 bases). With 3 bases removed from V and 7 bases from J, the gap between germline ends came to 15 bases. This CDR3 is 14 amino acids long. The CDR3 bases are TGTGCCAGCAGTTTGCGGGACCAAGTAAGTGAAGCTTTCTTT. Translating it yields CASSLRDQVSEAFF.

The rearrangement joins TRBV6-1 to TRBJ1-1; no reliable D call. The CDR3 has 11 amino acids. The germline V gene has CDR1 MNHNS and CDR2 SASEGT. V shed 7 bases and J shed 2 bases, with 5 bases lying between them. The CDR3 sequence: CASIINTEAFF. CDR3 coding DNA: TGTGCCAGCATAATAAACACTGAAGCTTTCTTT.

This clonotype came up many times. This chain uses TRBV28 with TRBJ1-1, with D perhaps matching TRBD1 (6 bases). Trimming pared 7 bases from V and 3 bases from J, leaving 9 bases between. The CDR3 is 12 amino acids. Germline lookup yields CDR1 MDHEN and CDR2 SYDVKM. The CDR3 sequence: CASTAGDTEAFF. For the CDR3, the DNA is TGTGCCAGCACGGCAGGGGACACTGAAGCTTTCTTT.

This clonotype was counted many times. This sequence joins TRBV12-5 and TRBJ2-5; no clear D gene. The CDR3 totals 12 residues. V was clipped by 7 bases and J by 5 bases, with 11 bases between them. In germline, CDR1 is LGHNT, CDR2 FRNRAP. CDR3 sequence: CASALSRETQYF. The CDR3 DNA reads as TGTGCTAGTGCCCTATCCCGGGAGACCCAGTACTTC. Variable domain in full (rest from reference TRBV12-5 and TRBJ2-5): DARVTQTPRHKVTEMGQEVTMRCQPILGHNTVFWYRQTMMQGLELLAYFRNRAPLDDSGMPKDRFSAEMPDATLATLKIQPSEPRDSAVYFCASALSRETQYFGPGTRLLVL.

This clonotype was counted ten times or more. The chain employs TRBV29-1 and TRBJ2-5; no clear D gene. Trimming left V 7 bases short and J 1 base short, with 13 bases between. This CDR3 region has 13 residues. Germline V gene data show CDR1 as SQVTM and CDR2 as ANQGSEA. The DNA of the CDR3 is TGCAGCGCCCCGGGTAAGGGCCAAGAGACCCAGTACTTC. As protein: CSAPGKGQETQYF. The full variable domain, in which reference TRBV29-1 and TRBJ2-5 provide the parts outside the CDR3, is SAVISQKPSRDICQRGTSLTIQCQVDSQVTMMFWYRQQPGQSLTLIATANQGSEATYESGFVIDKFPISRPNLTFSTLTVSNMSPEDSSIYLCSAPGKGQETQYFGPGTRLLVL.